The present T cell receptor (beta chain) was sequenced within a study of cytomegalovirus exposure and HLA in healthy donors. This PCR relied on a set of 60 Vbeta primers and 13 Jbeta primers. Method: immunoSEQ multiplex PCR; TCRdb's copy keeps in-frame clones and lacks some. This table has approximately 130,000 clones, 75% to 85% appearing once. The sample taken for sequencing was PBMCs. The clonotype originates from a male donor in good health and CMV-seronegative.

The CDR3: CASSQSVNSPLHF. Here the CDR3 DNA reads TGCGCCAGCAGCCAATCGGTAAATTCACCCCTCCACTTT. The chain links TRBV4-3 to TRBJ1-6; D is unresolved. This CDR3 has 13 amino acids. The V end lost 2 bases, the J end lost 7 bases, and 6 bases lay between the germline ends. Germline CDR1 and CDR2: LGHNA and YSLEER.